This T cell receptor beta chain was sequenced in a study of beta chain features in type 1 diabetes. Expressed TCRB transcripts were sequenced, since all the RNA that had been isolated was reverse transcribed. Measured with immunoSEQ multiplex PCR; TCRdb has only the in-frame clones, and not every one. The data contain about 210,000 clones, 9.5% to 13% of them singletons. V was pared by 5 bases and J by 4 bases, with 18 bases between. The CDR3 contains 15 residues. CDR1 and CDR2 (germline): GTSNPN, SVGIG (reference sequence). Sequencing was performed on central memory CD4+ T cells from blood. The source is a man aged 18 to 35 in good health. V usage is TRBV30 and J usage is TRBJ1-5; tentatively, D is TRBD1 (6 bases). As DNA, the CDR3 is TGTGCCTGGGCCCCACAGGGAATAAAGAATCAGCCCCAGCATTTT. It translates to CAWAPQGIKNQPQHF. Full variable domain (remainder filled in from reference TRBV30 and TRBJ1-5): SQTIHQWPATLVQPVGSPLSLECTVEGTSNPNLYWYRQAAGRGLQLLFYSVGIGQISSEVPQNLSASRPQDRQFILSSKKLLLSDSGFYLCAWAPQGIKNQPQHFGDGTRLSIL.